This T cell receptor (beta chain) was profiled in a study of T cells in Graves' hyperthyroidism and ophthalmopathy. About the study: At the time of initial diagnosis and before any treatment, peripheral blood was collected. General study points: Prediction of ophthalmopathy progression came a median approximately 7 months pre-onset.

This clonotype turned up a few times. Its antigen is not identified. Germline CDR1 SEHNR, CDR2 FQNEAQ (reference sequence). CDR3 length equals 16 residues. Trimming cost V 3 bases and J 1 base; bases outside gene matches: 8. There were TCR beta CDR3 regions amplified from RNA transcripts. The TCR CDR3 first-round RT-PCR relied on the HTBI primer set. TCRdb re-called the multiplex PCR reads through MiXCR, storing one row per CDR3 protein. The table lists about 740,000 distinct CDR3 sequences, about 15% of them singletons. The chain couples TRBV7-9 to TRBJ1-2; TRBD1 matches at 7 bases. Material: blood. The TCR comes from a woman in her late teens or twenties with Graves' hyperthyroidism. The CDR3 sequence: CASSFSRDRSNYGYTF. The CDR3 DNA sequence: TGTGCCAGCAGCTTTTCCCGGGACAGAAGTAACTATGGCTACACCTTC.